Following are 24 T cell receptor beta chains from one sample sequenced in a study of shared clonotypes between healthy human individuals. Repertoires were generated with immunoSEQ multiplex PCR, while TCRdb's copy carries only in-frame clones and drops some. The sample has around 700,000 clones, about 78% seen once. Sequencing was done on a sample of memory CD4+ T cells sorted from blood. This sample's subset: CD45RA-negative fraction. These receptors all come from a woman aged 30 to 39 in good health.

The rearrangement uses TRBV28 and TRBJ1-2; tentative D call: TRBD1 (5 bases). The length of the CDR3 is 13 residues. Germline values: CDR1 MDHEN, CDR2 SYDVKM. The CDR3 protein is CATKKGGVYGYTF. DNA of the CDR3: TGTGCAACCAAAAAGGGAGGGGTCTATGGCTACACCTTC.

The rearrangement links TRBV6-1 to TRBJ1-5; no clear D gene. The germline CDR1 and CDR2 sequences are MNHNS and SASEGT. The CDR3 is made up of 12 amino acids. Trimming cost V 3 bases and J 1 base, with 1 base left between them. The CDR3 DNA sequence: TGTGCCAGCAGTGACAGCAATCAGCCCCAGCATTTT. Its translation is CASSDSNQPQHF.

With respect to this clone: Distinct nucleotide sequences in the sample also encode this CDR3. For the CDR3, the DNA is TGCGCCAGCAGCCAAGCGGGGGGTTACAATGAGCAGTTCTTC. It translates to CASSQAGGYNEQFF. The chain recombines TRBV4-1 with TRBJ2-1; 7 positions agree with TRBD2. Trimming removed 1 base from V and 4 bases from J; junction bases left unmatched: 1. The CDR3 totals 14 residues. CDR1 and CDR2 (germline): MGHRA, YSYEKL.

V usage is TRBV5-1 and J usage is TRBJ1-2, with D perhaps TRBD1 (6 bases). The CDR3 runs to 14 residues. Germline values: CDR1 SGHRS, CDR2 YFSETQ. V gave up 1 base and J gave up 2 bases, with 9 bases separating them. CDR3 protein: CASSLYGGNYGYTF. CDR3 DNA sequence: TGCGCCAGCAGCTTGTATGGGGGCAACTATGGCTACACCTTC.

The chain employs TRBV2 and TRBJ2-1; D gene unclear. The ends were cut back, 2 bases at V and 6 bases at J, with 5 bases in the middle. This CDR3 region has 12 residues. Germline CDR1 reads SNHLY; CDR2 reads FYNNEI. CDR3 nucleotide sequence: TGTGCCAGCAGTGAATACAGCAATGAGCAGTTCTTC. Its protein product is CASSEYSNEQFF.

This clone was detected a few times. The chain has TRBV27 and TRBJ2-7, with 10 nucleotides matching TRBD2. Germline CDR1 reads MNHEY; CDR2 reads SMNVEV (reference sequence). This CDR3 is built from 17 residues. The V and J ends lost 9 bases and 1 base, in that order; junction bases with no gene match: 15. CDR3 amino acids: CASKRRSGTSASYEQYF. CDR3 DNA: TGTGCCAGTAAAAGGAGATCCGGGACTAGCGCTTCCTACGAGCAGTACTTC.

CDR3 region: CSVHSQLAGEYTQYF. Written as DNA, the CDR3 is TGCAGCGTTCATAGCCAACTAGCGGGAGAATATACGCAGTATTTT. The chain recombines TRBV29-1 with TRBJ2-3; TRBD2 agrees at 11 bases. Per the germline V gene, CDR1 is SQVTM and CDR2 is ANQGSEA. The CDR3 totals 15 residues. After removal of 5 bases from V and 7 bases from J, the junction contained 11 bases not matched to a gene.

This clone has a handful of counts. The rearrangement joins TRBV29-1 to TRBJ1-1; the D gene is possibly TRBD1 (5 bases). The CDR3 length is 14 residues. V gave up 4 bases and J gave up 4 bases, with 16 bases separating them. Germline values: CDR1 SQVTM, CDR2 ANQGSEA. The CDR3 coding sequence is TGCAGCGTTGGACAGATCTTCGGTGGCACTGAAGCTTTCTTT. Its translation: CSVGQIFGGTEAFF.

This clone was counted ten times or more. The chain employs TRBV6-6 and TRBJ2-7, with 10 bases that match TRBD2. In germline, CDR1 is MNHNY, CDR2 SVGAGI (reference sequence). V shed 5 bases and J 0 bases; nucleotides not matched to a gene: 7. The CDR3 is 16 amino acids. This CDR3 reads CASSPHSGRSSYEQYF. The CDR3 DNA sequence: TGTGCCAGCAGTCCCCATAGCGGGAGGAGCTCCTACGAGCAGTACTTC.

This clone has a single count. This chain uses TRBV11-3 with TRBJ2-3; 7 nucleotides match TRBD2. Germline lookup yields CDR1 SGHNT and CDR2 YENEEA. The J segment lost 5 bases and the V segment lost 1 base, leaving 9 bases of the junction unmatched. The CDR3 consists of 16 residues. The CDR3 reads CASSLGVLAFRDTQYF. CDR3 sequence (DNA): TGTGCCAGCAGCTTAGGTGTACTAGCGTTTAGAGATACGCAGTATTTT.

The chain recombines TRBV2 with TRBJ1-5; D may be TRBD1 (5 bases). V was cut by 4 bases and J by 2 bases, with 9 bases left in between. This CDR3 contains 14 residues. Germline-derived CDR1 and CDR2 are SNHLY and FYNNEI. The CDR3 protein is CASSVSRGNQPQHF. CDR3 nucleotides: TGTGCCAGCAGTGTAAGCAGGGGCAATCAGCCCCAGCATTTT.

The chain carries TRBV5-4 and TRBJ1-3; 7 bases map to TRBD1. The CDR3 consists of 16 residues. In germline, CDR1 is SGHNT, CDR2 YYREEE (reference sequence). Germline trimming cut 4 bases from V and 0 bases from J; bases unmatched to any gene: 7. CDR3 DNA sequence: TGTGCCAGCAGCGCTAGCTGGACAGGCTCTGGAAACACCATATATTTT. Amino acid sequence: CASSASWTGSGNTIYF. Full variable domain (rest looked up from reference TRBV5-4 and TRBJ1-3): ETGVTQSPTHLIKTRGQQVTLRCSSQSGHNTVSWYQQALGQGPQFIFQYYREEENGRGNFPPRFSGLQFPNYSSELNVNALELDDSALYLCASSASWTGSGNTIYFGEGSWLTVV.

The J gene is TRBJ2-7, the V gene TRBV18, with D tentatively TRBD2 (6 bases). Germline assignment: CDR1 KGHSH and CDR2 LQKENI. The CDR3 loop spans 15 amino acids. The V end lost 3 bases, the J end lost 0 bases, and 12 bases lay between the germline ends. The CDR3 nucleotides read TGTGCCAGCTCACCTACTCGGGAGAGCTCCTACGAGCAGTACTTC. Translating it yields CASSPTRESSYEQYF.

The chain links TRBV28 to TRBJ1-1; 7 bases line up with TRBD1. This CDR3 region has 16 residues. In germline, CDR1 is MDHEN, CDR2 SYDVKM. The V segment lost 2 bases and the J segment 3 bases; nucleotides outside the gene matches: 9. CDR3 bases: TGTGCCAGCAGTTTAGGGACAGTTGGGGGGGACACTGAAGCTTTCTTT. This translates into CASSLGTVGGDTEAFF.

The rearrangement links TRBV27 to TRBJ2-1; tentative D call: TRBD2 (7 bases). Deletions cut 4 bases from V and 0 bases from J, with 13 bases between. Germline V gene sequence: CDR1 MNHEY, CDR2 SMNVEV (reference sequence). The CDR3 contains 16 residues. The CDR3 DNA is TGTGCCAGCAGTTCCATAGGGGGGGACTCCTACAATGAGCAGTTCTTC. Its protein product is CASSSIGGDSYNEQFF.

The chain employs TRBV29-1 and TRBJ1-1, with TRBD1 matching 10 bases. The CDR3 consists of 15 residues. V gave up 1 base and J gave up 1 base; unmatched junction bases: 3. The germline CDR1 and CDR2 sequences are SQVTM and ANQGSEA. CDR3 DNA sequence: TGCAGCGTTGAAGGGGACAGGGGATCGAACACTGAAGCTTTCTTT. As protein: CSVEGDRGSNTEAFF. Using reference TRBV29-1 and TRBJ1-1 for the parts outside the CDR3, the full variable domain is SAVISQKPSRDICQRGTSLTIQCQVDSQVTMMFWYRQQPGQSLTLIATANQGSEATYESGFVIDKFPISRPNLTFSTLTVSNMSPEDSSIYLCSVEGDRGSNTEAFFGQGTRLTVV.

The rearrangement links TRBV5-4 to TRBJ2-5; the match to TRBD1 covers 7 bases. The CDR3 length is 15 residues. Germline V gives CDR1 SGHNT, CDR2 YYREEE (reference sequence). The V and J ends lost 7 bases and 1 base, in that order; junction bases with no gene match: 10. CDR3 DNA: TGTGCCAGCTACCGACAGGGTAAGGGCCAAGAGACCCAGTACTTC. This gives the protein CASYRQGKGQETQYF.

The chain carries TRBV19 and TRBJ2-7; D assignment may be TRBD1 or TRBD2 (6 bases each). CDR3 size: 14 residues. Trimming stripped 1 base from V and 3 bases from J, with 10 bases between. The germline V gene has CDR1 LNHDA and CDR2 SQIVND (reference sequence). The CDR3 reads CASSIAGGGYEQYF. In DNA form, the CDR3 reads TGTGCCAGTAGTATAGCTGGAGGGGGCTACGAGCAGTACTTC.

CDR3 coding DNA: TGTGCCAGCAGCTTCAATAGGACAGGGTATCGGAACACTGAAGCTTTCTTT. Protein sequence: CASSFNRTGYRNTEAFF. V and J are TRBV7-6 and TRBJ1-1; 8 nucleotides align to TRBD1. The germline CDR1 and CDR2 sequences are SGHVS and FNYEAQ. The CDR3 is made up of 17 amino acids. The trim removed 3 bases at V and 1 base at J, leaving 10 bases unmatched.

The V and J genes are TRBV2 and TRBJ1-1, with 8 bases identical to TRBD1. V shed 5 bases and J 8 bases; nucleotides not matched to a gene: 7. Germline loops: CDR1 SNHLY, CDR2 FYNNEI. The CDR3 extends over 13 amino acids. The CDR3 region is CASSPTGGGEAFF. The DNA of the CDR3 is TGTGCCAGCAGTCCTACAGGGGGTGGAGAAGCTTTCTTT.

The chain uses TRBV29-1 and TRBJ2-1, with D possibly matching TRBD1 (6 bases). Germline CDR1 SQVTM, CDR2 ANQGSEA. This CDR3 spans 14 amino acids. V lost 4 bases and J 3 bases, leaving 13 bases between the germline ends. The CDR3 DNA reads as TGCAGCGTTGTACAGGACAGAGTCTACAATGAGCAGTTCTTC. It codes for CSVVQDRVYNEQFF.

The chain carries TRBV5-1 and TRBJ2-6; maybe TRBD2 (5 bases). The ends were cut back, 5 bases at V and 4 bases at J, with 10 bases in the middle. Germline V gene data show CDR1 as SGHRS and CDR2 as YFSETQ. The CDR3 runs to 14 residues. The CDR3 loop is CASSLEVGANVLTF. CDR3 in DNA: TGCGCCAGCAGTCTGGAGGTCGGGGCCAACGTCCTGACTTTC.

The chain links TRBV10-3 to TRBJ1-1, with 8 nucleotides matching TRBD1. Germline V gene lookup returns CDR1 ENHRY and CDR2 SYGVKD. The CDR3 is 15 amino acids. Germline trimming cut 6 bases from V and 1 base from J; bases unmatched to any gene: 7. CDR3 loop: CAISMQGASNTEAFF. The CDR3 nucleotides are TGTGCCATCAGCATGCAGGGGGCGTCGAACACTGAAGCTTTCTTT.

This CDR3 is CASIPSGLYGYTF. In nucleotides, the CDR3 is TGTGCCAGCATCCCGTCTGGCCTCTATGGCTACACCTTC. This chain uses TRBV5-6 with TRBJ1-2; the D is unclear. There are 13 residues in the CDR3. Germline CDR1 reads SGHDT; CDR2 reads YYEEEE. The germline V and J ends were trimmed by 6 bases and 4 bases, with 13 bases remaining between them.